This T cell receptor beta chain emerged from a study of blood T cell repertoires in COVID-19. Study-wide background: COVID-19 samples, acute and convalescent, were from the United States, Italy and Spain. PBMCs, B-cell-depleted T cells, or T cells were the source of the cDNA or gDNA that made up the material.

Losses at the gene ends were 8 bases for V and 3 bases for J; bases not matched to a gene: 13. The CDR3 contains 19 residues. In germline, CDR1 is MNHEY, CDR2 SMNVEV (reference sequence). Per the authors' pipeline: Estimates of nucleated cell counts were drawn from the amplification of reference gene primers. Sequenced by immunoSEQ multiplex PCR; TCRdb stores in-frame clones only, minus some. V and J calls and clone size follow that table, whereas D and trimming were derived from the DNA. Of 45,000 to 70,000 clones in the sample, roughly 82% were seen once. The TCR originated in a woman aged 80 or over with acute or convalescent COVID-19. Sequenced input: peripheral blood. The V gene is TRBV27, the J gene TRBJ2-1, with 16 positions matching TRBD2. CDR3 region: CASGTGTSGRAVNYNEQFF. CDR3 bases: TGTGCCAGCGGCACCGGGACTAGCGGGAGGGCCGTGAACTACAATGAGCAGTTCTTC.